The next 30 T cell receptor beta chains were all read from a single sample in a study of cytomegalovirus exposure and HLA in healthy donors. Assay used: immunoSEQ multiplex PCR; TCRdb lists only in-frame clones, some missing. The sample yields over 250,000 clones, 65% to 90% seen once. Sequencing used PBMCs. The receptors were sampled from a woman between 18 and 29 years old in good health and CMV-seronegative.

The genes are TRBV6-1 and TRBJ1-2, with D possibly TRBD1 on 6 matching bases. Per germline, CDR1 MNHNS and CDR2 SASEGT. The V and J ends lost 4 bases and 6 bases respectively, with 12 bases between them. This CDR3 has 13 amino acids. The chain's CDR3 is CASSVETGNGYTF. DNA for the CDR3: TGTGCCAGCAGTGTCGAAACAGGGAATGGCTACACCTTC.

The chain combines TRBV18 with TRBJ2-5; 8 bases map to TRBD1. J was trimmed by 4 bases and V by 3 bases; bases with no gene match: 13. The CDR3 has 17 amino acids. In germline, CDR1 is KGHSH, CDR2 LQKENI. CDR3 sequence: CASSPLTIGQGGETQYF. The CDR3 nucleotides are TGTGCCAGCTCACCTCTAACCATAGGACAGGGAGGAGAGACCCAGTACTTC.

This chain joins TRBV4-1 and TRBJ1-3, with 7 nucleotides matching TRBD1. This CDR3 is 15 amino acids long. V gave up 1 base and J gave up 4 bases; unmatched junction bases: 4. Per the germline V gene, CDR1 is MGHRA and CDR2 is YSYEKL. The CDR3 is CASSQAQGSGNTIYF. The DNA for the CDR3 is TGCGCCAGCAGCCAAGCACAGGGGTCCGGAAACACCATATATTTT.

This sequence joins TRBV6-1 and TRBJ1-5; 9 positions match TRBD1. Germline CDR1 MNHNS, CDR2 SASEGT. This CDR3 has 14 amino acids. J lost 6 bases, V lost 5 bases, and 5 bases had no gene match. CDR3 amino acids: CASSLDRGSQPQHF. The CDR3 bases are TGTGCCAGCAGTCTGGACAGGGGCAGTCAGCCCCAGCATTTT.

This chain links TRBV6-1 with TRBJ1-4; the D is unclear. CDR3 length: 15 residues. The V and J ends lost 4 bases and 0 bases respectively, with 9 bases between them. Germline-derived CDR1 and CDR2 are MNHNS and SASEGT. CDR3 sequence reads: CASSGHSATNEKLFF. The CDR3 bases are TGTGCCAGCAGTGGCCATAGTGCAACTAATGAAAAACTGTTTTTT.

The chain uses TRBV29-1 and TRBJ2-3; TRBD2 matches 10 bases. Germline V gene lookup returns CDR1 SQVTM and CDR2 ANQGSEA. The CDR3 has 14 amino acids. Trimming at V came to 4 bases and at J to 0 bases, leaving 1 base not matched to a gene. The DNA of the CDR3 is TGCAGCGTTGGGACTAGCGGAAGCACAGATACGCAGTATTTT. Its translation: CSVGTSGSTDTQYF.

The V and J genes are TRBV9 and TRBJ2-1; the match to TRBD1 covers 11 bases. J lost 4 bases, V lost 3 bases, and 3 bases had no gene match. Germline CDR1 SGDLS, CDR2 YYNGEE. This CDR3 is built from 15 residues. The CDR3 nucleotides read TGTGCCAGCAGCGAGGGACAGGGGGTATACAATGAGCAGTTCTTC. It is translated as CASSEGQGVYNEQFF.

This clone was seen a handful of times. The gene calls are TRBV30 and TRBJ1-2; unclear D gene. The CDR3 runs to 17 residues. Trimming took 0 bases from V and 4 from J, leaving 21 bases between them. Germline V lookup: CDR1 GTSNPN, CDR2 SVGIG (reference sequence). In DNA, the CDR3 is TGTGCCTGGAGTGTCCCCCGGAGGAGTCCTCGAGGCTATGGCTACACCTTC. This codes for CAWSVPRRSPRGYGYTF.

This clone was seen a single time. The gene calls are TRBV9 and TRBJ2-7, with 7 bases matching TRBD1. The CDR3 covers 15 residues. Germline-derived CDR1 and CDR2 are SGDLS and YYNGEE. After removal of 2 bases from V and 6 bases from J, the junction contained 11 bases not matched to a gene. The DNA for the CDR3 is TGTGCCAGCAGCGTCTCTCCCGGGACAGATGGCGAGCAGTACTTC. Its translation is CASSVSPGTDGEQYF.

The chain has TRBV15 and TRBJ1-2; 9 bases line up with TRBD1. Trimming took 1 base from V and 5 from J; bases not matched to a gene: 8. In germline, CDR1 is LNHNV, CDR2 YYDKDF (reference sequence). The CDR3 has 16 amino acids. CDR3 region: CATSRGGTGLGYGYTF. In DNA form, the CDR3 reads TGTGCCACCAGCAGAGGGGGGACAGGGTTGGGGTATGGCTACACCTTC.

V usage is TRBV6-5 and J usage is TRBJ2-3; TRBD2 matches 12 bases. Germline V gene sequence: CDR1 MNHEY, CDR2 SVGAGI. With 4 bases clipped from V and 1 base from J, the junction kept 3 bases outside the gene matches. The CDR3 spans 16 residues. In DNA form, the CDR3 reads TGTGCCAGCAGTTGGACTAGCGGGATTGGCACAGATACGCAGTATTTT. Translating gives CASSWTSGIGTDTQYF.

The chain is built from TRBV4-1 and TRBJ2-1; a weak D match, TRBD2 (5 bases). V lost 0 bases and J 9 bases, leaving 33 bases between the germline ends. The germline CDR1 and CDR2 sequences are MGHRA and YSYEKL. This CDR3 is 21 amino acids long. This chain's CDR3 is CASSQDRVDLRTDHYTREQFF. CDR3 sequence (DNA): TGCGCCAGCAGCCAAGATCGAGTGGACTTACGGACGGATCACTACACCCGTGAGCAGTTCTTC.

The chain combines TRBV19 with TRBJ2-2; a weak D match, TRBD2 (5 bases). V lost 3 bases, J lost 4 bases, and 6 bases lay in between. This CDR3 contains 13 residues. Germline V CDR1 and CDR2: LNHDA, SQIVND (reference sequence). The CDR3 spells CASSIRGTGELFF. The CDR3 DNA reads as TGTGCCAGTAGTATCCGGGGCACCGGGGAGCTGTTTTTT.

This chain uses TRBV13 with TRBJ1-2, with no clear D. This CDR3 contains 14 residues. Germline V gene lookup returns CDR1 PRHDT and CDR2 FYEKMQ (reference sequence). Trimming took off 2 bases at V and 7 bases at J, with 14 bases between the two ends. Here the CDR3 DNA reads TGTGCCAGCAGCTTATATCTGCCTATCGGTGGCTACACCTTC. Translating it yields CASSLYLPIGGYTF.

The V call is TRBV6-5, the J call TRBJ1-1; D ambiguous. The germline V gene encodes CDR1 MNHEY and CDR2 SVGAGI. The CDR3 contains 15 residues. V was shortened by 7 bases and J by 0 bases, with 15 bases between the two germline ends. For the CDR3, the DNA is TGTGCCAGCACCCTGGACGGGGTGGTGAACACTGAAGCTTTCTTT. As protein: CASTLDGVVNTEAFF.

V and J are TRBV11-3 and TRBJ2-3; D might be TRBD1 (5 bases). V was shortened by 1 base and J by 2 bases, with 10 bases between the two germline ends. CDR1 and CDR2 from the germline V gene are SGHNT and YENEEA. This CDR3 has 15 residues. Written as DNA, the CDR3 is TGTGCCAGCAGCTTAGGGGGCACCTACACAGATACGCAGTATTTT. This gives the protein CASSLGGTYTDTQYF.

In DNA form, the CDR3 reads TGTGCCAGCAGCGTAGGTTTGGGGGGGCGTGAAGATACGCAGTATTTT. It codes for CASSVGLGGREDTQYF. This sequence joins TRBV9 and TRBJ2-3, with D possibly TRBD2 on 7 matching bases. Per germline, CDR1 SGDLS and CDR2 YYNGEE. This CDR3 region has 16 residues. Trimming pared 0 bases from V and 5 bases from J, leaving 16 bases between.

This clone was detected a few times. The V gene is TRBV4-1, the J gene TRBJ1-2; a possible D gene is TRBD1 (5 bases). Per the germline V gene, CDR1 is MGHRA and CDR2 is YSYEKL. Trimming pared 4 bases from V and 1 base from J, leaving 19 bases between. The CDR3 totals 17 residues. This CDR3 is CASSPLTPGLGNYGYTF. CDR3 DNA sequence: TGCGCCAGCAGCCCACTAACCCCAGGGCTCGGTAACTATGGCTACACCTTC.

This clone came up once. The genes are TRBV18 and TRBJ2-7, with 9 positions matching TRBD2. J was trimmed by 4 bases and V by 3 bases; bases with no gene match: 4. The CDR3 is 14 residues long. Germline V gene data show CDR1 as KGHSH and CDR2 as LQKENI. DNA of the CDR3: TGTGCCAGCTCACCGCTAGCGGGACCGTACGAGCAGTACTTC. Translating it yields CASSPLAGPYEQYF.

The chain employs TRBV5-5 and TRBJ2-5; D is perhaps TRBD2 (5 bases). Germline loops: CDR1 SGHKS, CDR2 YYEKEE (reference sequence). CDR3 length: 16 residues. V was shortened by 4 bases and J by 2 bases, with 18 bases between the two germline ends. The CDR3 loop reads CASSRGVLGPQETQYF. CDR3 nucleotides: TGTGCCAGCAGCCGGGGAGTTTTGGGTCCTCAAGAGACCCAGTACTTC.

The CDR3 sequence is CASRRDTLTGELFF. CDR3 nucleotide sequence: TGTGCCAGCAGACGGGACACGCTCACCGGGGAGCTGTTTTTT. The V and J genes are TRBV27 and TRBJ2-2; D is possibly TRBD1 (6 bases). The CDR3 extends over 14 amino acids. The germline V gene has CDR1 MNHEY and CDR2 SMNVEV (reference sequence). Trimming cost V 6 bases and J 4 bases, with 12 bases left between them.

The gene calls are TRBV11-3 and TRBJ2-7, with 11 bases matching TRBD2. The CDR3 is 15 residues long. V was pared by 4 bases and J by 0 bases, with 2 bases of the junction left unmatched. CDR1 and CDR2 from the germline V gene are SGHNT and YENEEA. CDR3 sequence reads: CASSYTSGSSYEQYF. The CDR3 nucleotides are TGTGCCAGCAGCTATACTAGCGGGAGCTCCTACGAGCAGTACTTC.

The CDR3 is CASSADRDPNYGYTF. The CDR3 DNA follows: TGTGCCAGTAGTGCAGACAGGGACCCTAACTATGGCTACACCTTC. This chain links TRBV19 with TRBJ1-2; TRBD1 matches 7 bases. The V gene's germline CDR1 is LNHDA and CDR2 SQIVND (reference sequence). The trim removed 5 bases at V and 0 bases at J, leaving 6 bases unmatched. The CDR3 totals 15 residues.

The genes are TRBV6-6 and TRBJ1-2, with a tentative D call TRBD1 (6 bases). Between the trimmed V and J ends, which lost 6 bases and 0 bases, there was a span of 14 bases. The germline gives CDR1 MNHNY, CDR2 SVGAGI (reference sequence). The CDR3 spans 15 residues. CDR3 sequence: CASRLRTVPNYGYTF. As DNA, the CDR3 is TGTGCCAGCAGACTCCGGACAGTTCCTAACTATGGCTACACCTTC.

The J gene is TRBJ1-1, the V gene TRBV18, with TRBD1 matching over 9 bases. The CDR3 covers 13 residues. CDR1 and CDR2 from the germline V gene are KGHSH and LQKENI. V was pared by 6 bases and J by 3 bases, with 2 bases of the junction left unmatched. CDR3 in amino acids: CASSTGGDTEAFF. Written as DNA, the CDR3 is TGTGCCAGCTCGACAGGGGGAGACACTGAAGCTTTCTTT.

This clone was recorded only once. This chain uses TRBV7-9 with TRBJ2-2; 8 bases are a match to TRBD2. The CDR3 contains 19 residues. CDR1 and CDR2 (germline): SEHNR, FQNEAQ (reference sequence). Trimming took 3 bases from V and 6 from J; bases not matched to a gene: 18. The CDR3 here is CASSFRSSGSPQSPGELFF. In DNA, the CDR3 is TGTGCCAGCAGCTTTCGGTCAAGCGGGAGTCCTCAATCCCCCGGGGAGCTGTTTTTT.

The chain uses TRBV19 and TRBJ2-3; 10 positions agree with TRBD2. Germline V gene data show CDR1 as LNHDA and CDR2 as SQIVND (reference sequence). The CDR3 runs to 14 residues. Unmatched junction bases numbered 7, after V lost 4 bases and J lost 9 bases. CDR3 in DNA: TGTGCCAGTAGTACAGGCCTAGCGGGAGTGACGCAGTATTTT. Protein product: CASSTGLAGVTQYF.

The rearrangement joins TRBV5-1 to TRBJ2-2, with a possible D match to TRBD1 (5 bases). V shed 4 bases and J shed 6 bases, with 10 bases lying between them. The germline CDR1 and CDR2 sequences are SGHRS and YFSETQ. CDR3 length: 13 amino acids. CDR3 sequence reads: CASSISRAGELFF. The CDR3 DNA sequence: TGCGCCAGCAGCATCTCCAGGGCCGGGGAGCTGTTTTTT.

This clone is a singleton in its sample. The junction and the germline gene differ at one end; a read error may be behind it. The chain employs TRBV18 and TRBJ2-7; 11 nucleotides match TRBD1. Germline CDR1 KGHSH, CDR2 LQKENI. The CDR3 is 15 amino acids. The CDR3 here is CASSPPGQGVYEQYF. DNA for the CDR3: TGTGCCAGCTCCCCACCGGGACAGGGGGTCTACGAGCAGTACTTC.

This chain joins TRBV7-8 and TRBJ2-1, with 10 positions matching TRBD2. CDR3 length equals 16 residues. The junction had 3 bases not matched to a gene; V was cut back by 4 bases and J by 0 bases. Germline lookup yields CDR1 SGHVS and CDR2 FQNEAQ. The CDR3 reads CASSWTSGFSYNEQFF. Here the CDR3 DNA reads TGTGCCAGCAGCTGGACTAGCGGTTTCTCCTACAATGAGCAGTTCTTC.